This TCR beta chain was identified during a study of T-cell memory formation after mild COVID-19. Whole-study context: TCR clusters were largely donor specific. Study-wide findings and caveats: Researchers found some responding clones in pre-infection memory, a sign that cross-reactive memory joined. For contracting clones, CD4+ ones sat mainly in CM and EM, CD8+ in EMRA.

MiXCR was run by TCRdb on the 5' RACE reads, yielding one entry per CDR3 protein. In the table there are hundreds of thousands of distinct CDR3 sequences, over 15% of which are singletons. CDR1 and CDR2 from the germline V gene are MNHEY and SVGEGT. Trimming cost V 4 bases and J 1 base; bases outside gene matches: 11. The CDR3 has 21 amino acids. On this clonotype: Its antigen remains unknown.

The genes are TRBV6-2 or TRBV6-3 and TRBJ2-6, with 15 bases aligning to TRBD2. The specimen sequenced was PBMCs or a T cell subset sorted from them (not recorded which). The origin of this receptor is a man aged 18 to 30 who had mild COVID-19 (a few samples of this study predate the infection). Cell type and time point are not known. The CDR3, as DNA: TGTGCCAGCAGTTCCCCCCCCGGACTAGCGGGGGGGCGATCTGGGGCCAACGTCCTGACTTTC. Residues: CASSSPPGLAGGRSGANVLTF.